These T cell receptor beta chains were read from a single sample in a study of T cells in localized non-small cell lung cancer. Measured with immunoSEQ multiplex PCR; TCRdb has only the in-frame clones, and not every one. This sample has 40,000 to 55,000 clones, with 65% to 90% found just once. This specimen was peripheral blood mononuclear cells, taken before any cancer treatment. The receptors come from a man aged 35 to 69 with stage III lung adenocarcinoma. CDR3s include the opening cysteine and the closing phenylalanine or tryptophan. The D gene is left open where the match is weak. Only some rows state a clone size, as once, few, many or a class for expanded clones.

>TRBV6-1|TRBD1|-|TRBJ2-5
CASSDLRDSQETQYF
TGTGCCAGCAGTGATCTCCGGGACAGTCAAGAGACCCAGTACTTC
>TRBV14|-|-|TRBJ2-2
CASSQGGYTGELFF
TGTGCCAGCAGCCAGGGCGGATACACCGGGGAGCTGTTTTTT
>TRBV28|TRBD2|-|TRBJ2-5
CASSTGLAGSRDTQYF
TGTGCCAGCAGTACCGGACTAGCGGGATCCCGGGATACCCAGTACTTC
>TRBV10-1|TRBD2|-|TRBJ2-3
CASSRTSGGDTQYF
TGCGCCAGCAGTCGAACTAGCGGGGGAGATACGCAGTATTTT
>TRBV10-2|-|-|TRBJ2-1
CASSREGTGSYNEQFF
TGCGCCAGCAGCCGGGAGGGGACAGGCTCCTACAATGAGCAGTTCTTC
>TRBV7-9|TRBD1|-|TRBJ1-1
CASSSRDRGRGTEAFF
TGTGCCAGCAGCTCAAGGGACAGGGGGCGAGGGACTGAAGCTTTCTTT
>TRBV27|TRBD1|-|TRBJ2-5
CASSFQGVETQYF
TGTGCCAGCAGTTTTCAGGGGGTAGAGACCCAGTACTTC
>TRBV10-3|-|-|TRBJ2-2
CAIKPYPHTGELFF
TGTGCCATCAAGCCATACCCTCACACCGGGGAGCTGTTTTTT
>TRBV6-6|TRBD1|-|TRBJ2-1
CASTRSRDRDNEQFF
TGTGCCAGCACCCGGTCCCGGGACAGGGACAATGAGCAGTTCTTC
>TRBV15|-|-|TRBJ2-7
CATSSNRAGVSYEQYF
TGTGCCACCAGCTCGAACAGGGCAGGGGTGTCCTACGAGCAGTACTTC
>TRBV10-3|-|-|TRBJ1-3
CAISEIQWRGGSGNTIYF
TGTGCCATCAGTGAAATACAGTGGAGAGGCGGCTCTGGAAACACCATATATTTT
>TRBV27|-|-|TRBJ2-1
CASSLTGLNEQFF
TGTGCCAGCAGTTTAACGGGTTTGAATGAGCAGTTCTTC
>TRBV30|-|few|TRBJ1-1
CAWSIRQSDTEAFF
TGTGCCTGGAGTATCAGACAGTCCGACACTGAAGCTTTCTTT
>TRBV9|-|-|TRBJ1-5
CASSVGSNQPQHF
TGTGCCAGCAGCGTAGGGAGCAATCAGCCCCAGCATTTT
>TRBV5-1|TRBD2|once|TRBJ2-1
CASSWPLAGGSTDSYNEQFF
TGCGCCAGCAGCTGGCCCCTAGCGGGGGGCTCGACTGACTCCTACAATGAGCAGTTCTTC
>TRBV27|TRBD2|-|TRBJ2-2
CASSTNPGLYTGELFF
TGTGCCAGCAGTACTAACCCGGGACTATACACCGGGGAGCTGTTTTTT
>TRBV5-6|-|-|TRBJ2-3
CASSWDLTDTQYF
TGTGCCAGCAGCTGGGACCTCACAGATACGCAGTATTTT
>TRBV5-1|TRBD2|-|TRBJ2-5
CASSLEAGPGTQYF
TGCGCCAGCAGCTTGGAAGCGGGGCCCGGGACCCAGTACTTC
>TRBV19|-|-|TRBJ2-3
CASSIGGGTDTQYF
TGTGCCAGTAGTATAGGCGGGGGCACAGATACGCAGTATTTT
>TRBV9|TRBD2|once|TRBJ2-1
CASSGFSGGVYNEQFF
TGTGCCAGCAGCGGATTTAGCGGGGGGGTATACAATGAGCAGTTCTTC
>TRBV30|-|once|TRBJ2-7
CAWSVGAEQYF
TGTGCCTGGAGTGTGGGGGCCGAGCAGTACTTC
>TRBV19|-|-|TRBJ2-5
CASSLRPQRETQYF
TGTGCCAGTAGTCTCAGGCCGCAGAGAGAGACCCAGTACTTC
>TRBV23-1|TRBD1|-|TRBJ2-5
CASSLTWDSQETQYF
TGCGCCAGCAGTCTAACGTGGGACAGCCAAGAGACCCAGTACTTC
>TRBV9|-|few|TRBJ2-2
CASSPTSPGELFF
TGTGCCAGCAGCCCTACTTCACCCGGGGAGCTGTTTTTT
>TRBV29-1|-|-|TRBJ2-1
CSVDWSYNEQFF
TGCAGCGTTGATTGGTCCTACAATGAGCAGTTCTTC
>TRBV15|TRBD1|-|TRBJ2-6
CATSRDRTGGSSGANVLTF
TGTGCCACCAGCAGAGATAGGACAGGGGGGTCCTCTGGGGCCAACGTCCTGACTTTC
>TRBV5-1|TRBD1|-|TRBJ2-7
CASSSTGGSLEQYF
TGCGCCAGCAGCTCGACAGGGGGGTCCCTCGAGCAGTACTTC
>TRBV28|-|-|TRBJ1-3
CASSLKRWNSGNTIYF
TGTGCCAGCAGTTTGAAACGATGGAACTCTGGAAACACCATATATTTT